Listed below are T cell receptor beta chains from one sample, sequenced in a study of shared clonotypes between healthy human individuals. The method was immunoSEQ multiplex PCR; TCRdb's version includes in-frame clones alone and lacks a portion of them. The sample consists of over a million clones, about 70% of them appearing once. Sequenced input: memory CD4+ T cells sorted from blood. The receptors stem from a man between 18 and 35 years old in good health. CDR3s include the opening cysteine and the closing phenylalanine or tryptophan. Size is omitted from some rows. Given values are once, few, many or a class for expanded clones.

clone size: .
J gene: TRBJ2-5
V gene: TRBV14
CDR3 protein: CASSQAMAMETQYF

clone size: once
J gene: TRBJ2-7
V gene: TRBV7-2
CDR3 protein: CASSFFPGGRPDKPYEQYF

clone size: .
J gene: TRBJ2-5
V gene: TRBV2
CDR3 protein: CASQKSPEETQYF

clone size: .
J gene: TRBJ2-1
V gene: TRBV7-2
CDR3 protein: CASSQGLAGGGLEQFF

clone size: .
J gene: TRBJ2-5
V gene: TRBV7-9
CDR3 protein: CASSLLDKTQYF

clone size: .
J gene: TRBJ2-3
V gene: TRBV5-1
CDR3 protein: CASSLEGGPVDTQYF

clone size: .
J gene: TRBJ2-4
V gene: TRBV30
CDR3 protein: CAWNPALAKNIQYF

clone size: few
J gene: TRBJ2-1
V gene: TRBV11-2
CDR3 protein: CASSLDHGTWSNEQFF

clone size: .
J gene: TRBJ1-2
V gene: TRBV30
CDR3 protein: CAWSEWTADGYTF

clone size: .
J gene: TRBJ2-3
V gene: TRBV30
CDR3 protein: CAWSAYRDSGADTQYF

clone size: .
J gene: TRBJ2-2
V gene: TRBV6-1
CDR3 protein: CASSERGSGELFF

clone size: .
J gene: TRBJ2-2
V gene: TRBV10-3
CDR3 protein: CAISPGQGKTGELFF

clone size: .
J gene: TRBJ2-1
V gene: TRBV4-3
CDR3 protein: CASSRDLRDGQFF

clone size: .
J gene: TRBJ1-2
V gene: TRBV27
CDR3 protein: CASSFAGGYGYTF

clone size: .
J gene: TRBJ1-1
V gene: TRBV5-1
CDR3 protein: CASSLDWRGGTEAFF

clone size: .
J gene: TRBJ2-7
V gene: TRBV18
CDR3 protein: CASSPSGASTYEQYF

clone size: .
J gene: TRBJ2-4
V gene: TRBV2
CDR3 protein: CASCQGRGGLDIQYF

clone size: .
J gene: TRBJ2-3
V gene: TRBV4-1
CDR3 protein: CASSLLLADTQYF

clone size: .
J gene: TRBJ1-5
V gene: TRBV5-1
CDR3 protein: CASSPEGAGNQPQHF

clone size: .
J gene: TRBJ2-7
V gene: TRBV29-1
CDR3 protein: CSVDGGTAEQYF

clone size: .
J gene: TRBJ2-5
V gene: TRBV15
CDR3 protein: CATSRDFTQTQYF

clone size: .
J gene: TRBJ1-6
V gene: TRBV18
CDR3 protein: CASSGQGINSPLHF

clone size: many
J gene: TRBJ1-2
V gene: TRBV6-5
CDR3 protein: CASSEQRDHYGYTF

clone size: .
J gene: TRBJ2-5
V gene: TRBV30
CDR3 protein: CAWSPGLQETQYF

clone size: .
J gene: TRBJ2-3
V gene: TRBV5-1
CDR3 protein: CASSLESSVAGDTQYF

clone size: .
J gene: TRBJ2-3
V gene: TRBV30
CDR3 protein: CAWSGGQGAYDTQYF

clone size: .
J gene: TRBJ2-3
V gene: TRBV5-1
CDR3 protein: CASSRDTTTDTQYF

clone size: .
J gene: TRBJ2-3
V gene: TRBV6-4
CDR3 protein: CASSAGAGTDTQYF

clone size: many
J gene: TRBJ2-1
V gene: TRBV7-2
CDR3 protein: CASSQNSGSGEQFF

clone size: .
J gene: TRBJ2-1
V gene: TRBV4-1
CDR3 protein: CASSQDIGGLQEQFF